A selection of T cell receptor beta chains follows, all from one sample in a study of T cell responses to AZD1222 COVID-19 vaccine. Data came from immunoSEQ multiplex PCR; TCRdb stores just in-frame clones and leaves some out. In the table there are about 190,000 clones, about nine tenths of which are singletons. The sample was peripheral blood, taken on day 0 of AZD1222 vaccination. The receptors stem from an adult in good health. Each CDR3 is given with its conserved first and last residue. D genes are given only for firm matches. Clone size is shown for a subset of rows, as once, few, many or a class of expanded clone.

j_gene	abundance	v_gene	d_gene	CDR3nt	CDR3aa
TRBJ2-1	once	TRBV28	TRBD2	TGTGCCAGCAGGCTAGCGGAGGACTACAATGAGCAGTTCTTC	CASRLAEDYNEQFF
TRBJ2-1	.	TRBV9	.	TGTGCCAGCAGCGTTTCGCCGATCGGCAATGAGCAGTTCTTC	CASSVSPIGNEQFF
TRBJ2-7	.	TRBV6-5	TRBD2	TGTGCCAGCATTAATTTTAAGCGGGGGTCTCACGAGCAGTACTTC	CASINFKRGSHEQYF
TRBJ2-1	once	TRBV12-3/TRBV12-4	.	TGTGCCAGCAGTTTTACTCAACAGGGTGAGCAGTTCTTC	CASSFTQQGEQFF
TRBJ1-6	.	TRBV7-4	.	TGTGCCAGCAGCATAGTCCTGGGGCGGTGGGATAATTCACCCCTCCACTTT	CASSIVLGRWDNSPLHF
TRBJ2-4	.	TRBV10-1	.	TGCGCCAGCAGTCAGGGACTCCTCAAAACGGGCAAAAACATTCAGTACTTC	CASSQGLLKTGKNIQYF
TRBJ2-5	.	TRBV3-1/TRBV3-2	.	TGTGCCAGCAGCCAAGCCAGCGGTTGGGCTGAAGAGACCCAGTACTTC	CASSQASGWAEETQYF
TRBJ2-1	.	TRBV6-1	TRBD1	TGTGCCAGCAGTGAGGTTGGGACAGGGACTTACAATGAGCAGTTCTTC	CASSEVGTGTYNEQFF
TRBJ2-1	.	TRBV28	TRBD1	TGTGCCAGCAGTTTTCGGGAACGGGACAGTGAGTACAATGAGCAGTTCTTC	CASSFRERDSEYNEQFF
TRBJ1-2	.	TRBV5-6	TRBD1	TGTGCCAGCAGCTCCAGGGGACAGGGTCCCTATGGCTACACCTTC	CASSSRGQGPYGYTF
TRBJ1-5	.	TRBV12-3/TRBV12-4	.	TGTGCCAGCAGTTTGGATCAGCCCCAGCATTTT	CASSLDQPQHF
TRBJ1-6	.	TRBV3-1/TRBV3-2	.	TGTGCCAGCAGCCAAGAATCACAGCCCTTCACCCTCCACTTT	CASSQESQPFTLHF
TRBJ2-5	.	TRBV14	TRBD2	TGTGCCAGCAGCCGAAGCGGGGGGGCCGCTTGGGAGACCCAGTACTTC	CASSRSGGAAWETQYF
TRBJ2-7	once	TRBV12-3/TRBV12-4	TRBD1	TGTGCCAGCAGGGGGACAGTCTCCTACGAGCAGTACTTC	CASRGTVSYEQYF
TRBJ2-5	.	TRBV5-6	.	TGTGCCAGCAGCTTGGGGGGGCTAACCGGGGAGACCCAGTACTTC	CASSLGGLTGETQYF
TRBJ2-2	.	TRBV5-1	TRBD2	TGCGCCAGCAGCTTGTCTCCAAGCGGGGGGGGCACCGGGGAGCTGTTTTTT	CASSLSPSGGGTGELFF
TRBJ2-1	.	TRBV5-6	TRBD2	TGTGCCAGCAGCTTGGCCAGGGTAGCGGGAGTGAATGAGCAGTTCTTC	CASSLARVAGVNEQFF
TRBJ1-1	.	TRBV28	.	TGTGCCAGCAGCGCTGGGTGGACTGAAGCTTTCTTT	CASSAGWTEAFF
TRBJ2-7	.	TRBV2	.	TGTGCCAGCAGTGAAGAGGTGGGGCTAGCGAGTCGGTACTTC	CASSEEVGLASRYF
TRBJ1-5	once	TRBV9	TRBD1	TGTGCCAGCAGTCGAACAGGGGCCAACAATCAGCCCCAGCATTTT	CASSRTGANNQPQHF
TRBJ2-5	.	TRBV27	TRBD1	TGTGCCAGCAGTTTATTCCCTCCACAGGGGACCCATCCCCAACGACAAGAGACCCAGTACTTC	CASSLFPPQGTHPQRQETQYF
TRBJ1-2	.	TRBV5-1	.	TGCGCCAGCAGCTTGGACACCTCAGGGAGTTATGGCTACACCTTC	CASSLDTSGSYGYTF
TRBJ2-3	.	TRBV19	.	TGTGCCAGTAGCACAGGAGCCCGGGCAGATACGCAGTATTTT	CASSTGARADTQYF
TRBJ2-2	few	TRBV19	TRBD1	TGTGCCAGTAGTATGGGACAGTTCGCGAACACCGGGGAGCTGTTTTTT	CASSMGQFANTGELFF
TRBJ2-1	.	TRBV3-1/TRBV3-2	TRBD2	TGTGCCAGCAGCCAGTTAGCGGGGGGCCTTGAACTGTTCTTC	CASSQLAGGLELFF
TRBJ2-2	few	TRBV11-1	.	TGTGCCAGCAGCTTTTGGGGGGTGGACACCGGGGAGCTGTTTTTT	CASSFWGVDTGELFF
TRBJ1-2	.	TRBV10-3	.	TGTGCCATCAGTAGGGACGCGACTAACTATGGCTACACCTTC	CAISRDATNYGYTF
TRBJ2-3	.	TRBV27	TRBD1	TGTGCCAGCAGTCCGGGACAGGGAATTCCAACGCAGTATTTT	CASSPGQGIPTQYF
TRBJ2-7	.	TRBV2	.	TGTGCCAGCAGCAACATTGGTACTGCGCCCTTC	CASSNIGTAPF
TRBJ1-2	.	TRBV4-1	TRBD1	TGCGCCAGCAGCGAAAAAACAGGGGGCTATGGCTACACCTTC	CASSEKTGGYGYTF
TRBJ2-7	.	TRBV28	TRBD2	TGTGCCAGTCTTAGCGGGGCAACCTACGAGCAGTACTTC	CASLSGATYEQYF
TRBJ1-1	.	TRBV7-9	.	TGTGCCAGCAGTTACGAAAACACTGAAGCTTTCTTT	CASSYENTEAFF
TRBJ2-1	.	TRBV11-1	.	TGTGCCAGCAGCTTCCACGGGGCGAGCTCCTACAATGAGCAGTTCTTC	CASSFHGASSYNEQFF
TRBJ1-3	.	TRBV2	.	TGTGCCAGCATCCGGGACGCTGGAAACACCATATATTTT	CASIRDAGNTIYF
TRBJ2-5	.	TRBV5-8	TRBD1	TGTGCCAGCAGCGCGGGACAGGGGGGCGAGACCCAGTACTTC	CASSAGQGGETQYF
TRBJ2-1	.	TRBV27	TRBD2	TGTGCCAGCAGCAAAAAGCGGGGACTAGCGGGAGGCCCCAGCTCCTACAATGAGCAGTTCTTC	CASSKKRGLAGGPSSYNEQFF
TRBJ2-3	.	TRBV3-1/TRBV3-2	.	TGTGCCAGCAGCCAAGATAAGCGGAGCACAGATACGCAGTATTTT	CASSQDKRSTDTQYF
TRBJ2-7	.	TRBV5-6	.	TGTGCCAGCAGCTTGTTGCAGCGGACCCTAACCTACGAGCAGTACTTC	CASSLLQRTLTYEQYF
TRBJ1-5	.	TRBV7-2	.	TGTGCCAGCAGCTTAGCCCCGAACACACGGATCAATCAGCCCCAGCATTTT	CASSLAPNTRINQPQHF
TRBJ1-2	.	TRBV11-2	.	TGTGCCAGCAGCTTAGCCCCCGGGGGCTATGGCTACACCTTC	CASSLAPGGYGYTF
TRBJ2-1	.	TRBV10-3	.	TGTGCCATCAGTGATAGTCCGGGGGACCACTACAATGAGCAGTTCTTC	CAISDSPGDHYNEQFF
TRBJ1-4	.	TRBV2	.	TGTGCCAGCAGTGAAGCGATTACAGCAACTAATGAAAAACTGTTTTTT	CASSEAITATNEKLFF
TRBJ2-2	.	TRBV5-1	.	TGCGCCAGCAGCCCACCGAAATCCACCGGGGAGCTGTTTTTT	CASSPPKSTGELFF
TRBJ1-2	.	TRBV5-1	TRBD1	TGCGCCAGCAGTCCCCAGGGGGACTATGGCTACACCTTC	CASSPQGDYGYTF
TRBJ1-3	.	TRBV7-9	.	TGTGCCAGCAGCTTCGCGGTCGGGGCGCGGAGCTCTGGAAACACCATATATTTT	CASSFAVGARSSGNTIYF